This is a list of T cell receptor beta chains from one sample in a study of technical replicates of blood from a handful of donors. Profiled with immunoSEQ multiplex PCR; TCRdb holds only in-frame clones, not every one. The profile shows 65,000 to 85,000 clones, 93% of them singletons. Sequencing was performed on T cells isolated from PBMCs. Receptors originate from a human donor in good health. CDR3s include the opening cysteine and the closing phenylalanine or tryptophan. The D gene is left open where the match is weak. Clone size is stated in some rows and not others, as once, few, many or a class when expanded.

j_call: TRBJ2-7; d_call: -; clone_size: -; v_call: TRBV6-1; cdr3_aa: CASSRASLAYEQYF; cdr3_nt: TGTGCCAGCAGTAGGGCTAGCTTAGCCTACGAGCAGTACTTC
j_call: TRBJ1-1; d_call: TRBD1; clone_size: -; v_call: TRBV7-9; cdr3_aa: CASSETGRAFF; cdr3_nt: TGTGCCAGCAGCGAGACAGGGAGGGCTTTCTTT
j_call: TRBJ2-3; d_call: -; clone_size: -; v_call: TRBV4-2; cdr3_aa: CASSQDASVNTDTQYF; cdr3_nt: TGTGCCAGCAGCCAAGATGCTAGCGTGAACACAGATACGCAGTATTTT
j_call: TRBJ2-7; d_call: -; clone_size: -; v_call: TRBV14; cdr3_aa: CASSQERARSPYEQYF; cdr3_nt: TGTGCCAGCAGCCAAGAAAGAGCGCGATCTCCCTACGAGCAGTACTTC
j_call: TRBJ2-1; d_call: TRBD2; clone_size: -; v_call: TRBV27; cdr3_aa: CASSLRLAGSNEQFF; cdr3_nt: TGTGCCAGCAGTTTAAGGCTAGCGGGAAGCAATGAGCAGTTCTTC
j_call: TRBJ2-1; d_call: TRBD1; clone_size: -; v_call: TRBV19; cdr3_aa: CASSIWGDREIPANEQFF; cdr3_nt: TGTGCCAGTAGTATATGGGGGGACAGGGAAATACCCGCCAATGAGCAGTTCTTC
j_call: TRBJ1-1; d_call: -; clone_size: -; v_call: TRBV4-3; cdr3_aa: CASSQVLFLRNTEAFF; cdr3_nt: TGCGCCAGCAGCCAAGTCTTGTTTCTTAGGAACACTGAAGCTTTCTTT
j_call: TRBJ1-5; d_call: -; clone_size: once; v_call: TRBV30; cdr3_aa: CAWSLTSGRGQPQHF; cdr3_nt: TGTGCCTGGAGTCTGACTTCGGGGAGGGGACAGCCCCAGCATTTT
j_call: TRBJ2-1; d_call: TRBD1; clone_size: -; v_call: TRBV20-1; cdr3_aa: CSATGVGEQFF; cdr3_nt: TGCAGTGCGACAGGGGTCGGTGAGCAGTTCTTC
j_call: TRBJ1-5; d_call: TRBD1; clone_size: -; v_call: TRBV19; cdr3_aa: CASTLTGGAGQPQHF; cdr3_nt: TGTGCCAGTACCTTAACAGGGGGCGCGGGTCAGCCCCAGCATTTT
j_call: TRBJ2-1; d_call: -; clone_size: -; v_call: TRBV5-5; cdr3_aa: CASSLEIFIGDSEQFF; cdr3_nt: TGTGCCAGCAGCTTGGAGATTTTTATCGGGGATAGTGAGCAGTTCTTC
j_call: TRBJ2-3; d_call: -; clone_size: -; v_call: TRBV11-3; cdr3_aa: CASSLDRKGVSTDTQYF; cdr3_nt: TGTGCCAGCAGCTTAGATAGGAAGGGGGTATCCACAGATACGCAGTATTTT
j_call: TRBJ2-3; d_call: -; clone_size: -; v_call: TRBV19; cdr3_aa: CAARSGLITDTQYF; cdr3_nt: TGTGCCGCGAGGTCGGGATTAATCACAGATACGCAGTATTTT
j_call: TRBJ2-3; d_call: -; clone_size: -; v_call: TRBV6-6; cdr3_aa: CASRRESTDTQYF; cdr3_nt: TGTGCCAGCAGGAGGGAGAGCACAGATACGCAGTATTTT
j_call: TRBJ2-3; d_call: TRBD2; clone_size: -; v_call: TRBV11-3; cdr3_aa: CASSFIAGPPVDTQYF; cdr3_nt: TGTGCCAGCAGCTTTATAGCGGGGCCCCCGGTAGATACGCAGTATTTT
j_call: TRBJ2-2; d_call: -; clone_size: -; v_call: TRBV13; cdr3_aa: CASSSIAKAGELFF; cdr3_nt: TGTGCCAGCAGCTCGATAGCGAAGGCCGGGGAGCTGTTTTTT
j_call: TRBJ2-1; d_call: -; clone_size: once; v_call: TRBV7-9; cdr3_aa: CASLSGEQFF; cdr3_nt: TGTGCCAGTCTTAGCGGAGAGCAGTTCTTC
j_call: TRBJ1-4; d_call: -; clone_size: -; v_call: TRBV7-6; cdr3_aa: CASSSELGANEKLFF; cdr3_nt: TGTGCCAGCAGCTCCGAGCTGGGAGCGAATGAAAAACTGTTTTTT
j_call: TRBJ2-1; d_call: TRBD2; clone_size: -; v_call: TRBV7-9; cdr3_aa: CASSGNGRTYNEQFF; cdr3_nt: TGTGCCAGCAGCGGGAACGGGAGGACCTACAATGAGCAGTTCTTC
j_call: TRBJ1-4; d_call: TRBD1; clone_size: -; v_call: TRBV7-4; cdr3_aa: CASSPGTKTGLITNEKLFF; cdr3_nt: TGTGCCAGCAGCCCCGGTACAAAGACAGGGCTGATTACTAATGAAAAACTGTTTTTT
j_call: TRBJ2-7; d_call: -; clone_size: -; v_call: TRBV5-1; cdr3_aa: CASSLTGKAYEQYF; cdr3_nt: TGCGCCAGCAGCTTAACAGGGAAAGCCTACGAGCAGTACTTC
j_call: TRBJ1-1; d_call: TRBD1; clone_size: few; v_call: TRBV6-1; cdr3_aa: CASSDAGTGKAFF; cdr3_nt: TGTGCCAGCAGTGATGCGGGGACAGGGAAAGCTTTCTTT
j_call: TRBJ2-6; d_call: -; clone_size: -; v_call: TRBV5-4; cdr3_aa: CASSLKVSSGANVLTF; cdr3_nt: TGTGCCAGCAGCTTGAAAGTGAGCTCTGGGGCCAACGTCCTGACTTTC
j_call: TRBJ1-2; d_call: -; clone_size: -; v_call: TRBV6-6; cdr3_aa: CASSYPGENYGYTF; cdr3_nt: TGTGCCAGCAGTTACCCGGGGGAGAACTATGGCTACACCTTC
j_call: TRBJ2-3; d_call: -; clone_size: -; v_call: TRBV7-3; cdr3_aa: CASSLDPGLGTQYF; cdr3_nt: TGTGCCAGCAGCTTAGACCCAGGGCTGGGTACGCAGTATTTT
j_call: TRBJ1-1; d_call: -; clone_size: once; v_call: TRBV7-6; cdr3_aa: CASSSNTGKNTEAFF; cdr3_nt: TGTGCCAGCAGCTCGAACACCGGGAAGAACACTGAAGCTTTCTTT
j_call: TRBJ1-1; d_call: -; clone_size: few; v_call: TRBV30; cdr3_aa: CAWSRQGNTEAFF; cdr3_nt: TGTGCCTGGAGTCGGCAGGGGAACACTGAAGCTTTCTTT